The rows below give T cell receptor beta chains drawn from one sample of a study of blood T cell repertoires in COVID-19. Clones were read by immunoSEQ multiplex PCR, and TCRdb kept only the in-frame ones, dropping some. The sample has more than 300,000 clones; 85% to 95% are singletons. Material for sequencing was PBMCs or T cells enriched from blood (not recorded which). The receptor set was obtained from a woman aged 25 to 39 who had been exposed to COVID-19. Each CDR3 is given with its conserved first and last residue. D genes are given only for firm matches.

j_call: TRBJ2-7; d_call: TRBD1; v_call: TRBV4-3; cdr3_aa: CASSQEWQGANEQYF
j_call: TRBJ1-4; d_call: TRBD1; v_call: TRBV5-1; cdr3_aa: CASSTQGAHEKLFF
j_call: TRBJ1-4; d_call: TRBD1; v_call: TRBV7-9; cdr3_aa: CASGGGQELREKLFF
j_call: TRBJ2-1; d_call: NA; v_call: TRBV30; cdr3_aa: CAWSNVYLPGGEQFF
j_call: TRBJ1-1; d_call: NA; v_call: TRBV5-1; cdr3_aa: CASSLVRGNTEAFF
j_call: TRBJ1-6; d_call: NA; v_call: TRBV4-1; cdr3_aa: CASSLGQLAYNSPLHF
j_call: TRBJ1-1; d_call: NA; v_call: TRBV4-1; cdr3_aa: CASTEVGVDTEAFF
j_call: TRBJ1-6; d_call: NA; v_call: TRBV5-1; cdr3_aa: CASSLQGSPYNSPLHF
j_call: TRBJ2-7; d_call: NA; v_call: TRBV5-1; cdr3_aa: CASSTPLPGGDEQYF
j_call: TRBJ1-1; d_call: NA; v_call: TRBV7-9; cdr3_aa: CASSLAVGLLNTEAFF
j_call: TRBJ1-2; d_call: TRBD1; v_call: TRBV5-4; cdr3_aa: CASSLAGTGIGYTF
j_call: TRBJ2-7; d_call: TRBD1; v_call: TRBV9; cdr3_aa: CASSVETGANEQHF
j_call: TRBJ2-7; d_call: TRBD1; v_call: TRBV5-6; cdr3_aa: CASSPLGTGYYEQYF
j_call: TRBJ2-7; d_call: NA; v_call: TRBV6-2/TRBV6-3; cdr3_aa: CASSYSSASSPYEQYF
j_call: TRBJ1-5; d_call: TRBD1; v_call: TRBV27; cdr3_aa: CASSSQGVIQPQHF
j_call: TRBJ1-2; d_call: NA; v_call: TRBV5-1; cdr3_aa: CASRRGLGDYGYTF
j_call: TRBJ2-2; d_call: NA; v_call: TRBV11-1; cdr3_aa: CASSLDLETLPGELFF
j_call: TRBJ1-4; d_call: TRBD1; v_call: TRBV7-9; cdr3_aa: CASSFSTGGEKLFF
j_call: TRBJ1-1; d_call: TRBD1; v_call: TRBV7-9; cdr3_aa: CASSLNRQGATRAFF
j_call: TRBJ1-4; d_call: NA; v_call: TRBV4-2; cdr3_aa: CASSLAVVEKLFF
j_call: TRBJ1-5; d_call: NA; v_call: TRBV27; cdr3_aa: CASSLSSDFSNQPQHF
j_call: TRBJ2-7; d_call: TRBD1; v_call: TRBV2; cdr3_aa: CASIPSGTGGAYEQYF
j_call: TRBJ1-4; d_call: TRBD1; v_call: TRBV9; cdr3_aa: CASSVGGGSEKLFF
j_call: TRBJ2-3; d_call: TRBD2; v_call: TRBV4-1; cdr3_aa: CASRLAGGPVTDTQYF
j_call: TRBJ1-5; d_call: TRBD1; v_call: TRBV6-5; cdr3_aa: CASSYLRGPNQPQHF
j_call: TRBJ1-1; d_call: NA; v_call: TRBV6-6; cdr3_aa: CASSLRGGENTEAFF
j_call: TRBJ2-5; d_call: NA; v_call: TRBV21-1; cdr3_aa: CASSKSRGTQYF
j_call: TRBJ1-5; d_call: NA; v_call: TRBV4-1; cdr3_aa: CASSQVRGGSNQPQHF
j_call: TRBJ2-5; d_call: NA; v_call: TRBV18; cdr3_aa: CASSARVGWSSGTRETQYF
j_call: TRBJ1-5; d_call: TRBD1; v_call: TRBV12-3/TRBV12-4; cdr3_aa: CASRQGDNQPQHF
j_call: TRBJ1-2; d_call: NA; v_call: TRBV6-5; cdr3_aa: CASSYSIRDYGYTF
j_call: TRBJ2-5; d_call: NA; v_call: TRBV5-1; cdr3_aa: CASSVTGEETQYF
j_call: TRBJ1-1; d_call: NA; v_call: TRBV7-8; cdr3_aa: CASSLVGANTEAFF
j_call: TRBJ2-5; d_call: NA; v_call: TRBV10-3; cdr3_aa: CAISDPAGMETQYF
j_call: TRBJ1-1; d_call: NA; v_call: TRBV2; cdr3_aa: CASSDRTNTEAFF
j_call: TRBJ1-6; d_call: TRBD1; v_call: TRBV7-2; cdr3_aa: CASSLGQGSRNSPLHF
j_call: TRBJ2-5; d_call: NA; v_call: TRBV7-2; cdr3_aa: CASSPPDYQETQYF
j_call: TRBJ2-2; d_call: NA; v_call: TRBV7-3; cdr3_aa: CASSSQRDTTNTGELFF
j_call: TRBJ2-1; d_call: TRBD2; v_call: TRBV7-9; cdr3_aa: CASSPPHLAGESSYNEQFF
j_call: TRBJ1-6; d_call: NA; v_call: TRBV19; cdr3_aa: CASSIVPGQSSYNSPLHF
j_call: TRBJ2-7; d_call: TRBD2; v_call: TRBV9; cdr3_aa: CASSGGLAGTYEQYF
j_call: TRBJ1-2; d_call: TRBD1; v_call: TRBV6-1; cdr3_aa: CASSEYEQGNYGYTF
j_call: TRBJ2-1; d_call: NA; v_call: TRBV5-4; cdr3_aa: CASSPQLAGSANNEQFF
j_call: TRBJ1-1; d_call: NA; v_call: TRBV30; cdr3_aa: CALTQDTEAFF
j_call: TRBJ1-2; d_call: NA; v_call: TRBV4-2; cdr3_aa: CASSQDHGGFYGYTF
j_call: TRBJ1-4; d_call: TRBD1; v_call: TRBV9; cdr3_aa: CASSSAGTGNEKLFF
j_call: TRBJ1-1; d_call: TRBD1; v_call: TRBV30; cdr3_aa: CACRTGGIRTEAFF